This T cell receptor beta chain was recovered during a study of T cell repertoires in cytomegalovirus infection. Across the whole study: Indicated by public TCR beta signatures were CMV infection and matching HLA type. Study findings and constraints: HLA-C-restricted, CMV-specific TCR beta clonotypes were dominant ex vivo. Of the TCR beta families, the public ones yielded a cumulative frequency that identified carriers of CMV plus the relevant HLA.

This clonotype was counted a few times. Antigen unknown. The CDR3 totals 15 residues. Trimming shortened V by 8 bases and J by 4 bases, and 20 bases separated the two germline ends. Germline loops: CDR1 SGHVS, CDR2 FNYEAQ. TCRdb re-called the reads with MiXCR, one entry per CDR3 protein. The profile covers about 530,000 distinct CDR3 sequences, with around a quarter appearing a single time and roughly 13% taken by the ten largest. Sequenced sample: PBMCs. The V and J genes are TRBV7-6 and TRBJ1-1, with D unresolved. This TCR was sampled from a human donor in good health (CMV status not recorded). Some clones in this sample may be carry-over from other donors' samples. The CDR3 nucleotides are TGTGCCAGCCTTAAGACGCGGGGAGTGATCACTGAAGCTTTCTTT. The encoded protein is CASLKTRGVITEAFF. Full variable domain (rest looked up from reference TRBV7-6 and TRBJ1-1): GAGVSQSPRYKVTKRGQDVALRCDPISGHVSLYWYRQALGQGPEFLTYFNYEAQQDKSGLPNDRFSAERPEGSISTLTIQRTEQRDSAMYRCASLKTRGVITEAFFGQGTRLTVV.